Listed below are T cell receptor beta chains from one sample, sequenced in a study of T cells after yellow fever vaccination. TCRdb fed the 5' RACE reads into MiXCR, producing one record per CDR3 protein. The data contain around 340,000 distinct CDR3 sequences, about 12% of them singletons. This material consisted of CD4+ T cells sorted from PBMCs, taken 15 days after the yellow fever booster vaccination. The receptor set was obtained from a man between 18 and 35 years old who received the YFV17D yellow fever vaccine. Each CDR3 is given without its conserved first and last residue.

j_call v_call cdr3_aa
TRBJ2-2 TRBV12-3/TRBV12-4 ASNPGLALGGELF
TRBJ2-3 TRBV24-1 ATSDSGQGVTPQY
TRBJ2-5 TRBV7-2 ASSLESRETQY
TRBJ2-1 TRBV2 ASRAGTYNEQF
TRBJ2-2 TRBV5-4 ASSVNRGATGELF
TRBJ1-2 TRBV4-1 ASSLTGISKDGYT
TRBJ2-1 TRBV10-3 ATWDRDEDEQF
TRBJ2-6 TRBV18 ASSPPGLASGANVLT
TRBJ2-5 TRBV11-2 ASSFWGAVDQETQY
TRBJ1-2 TRBV6-2/TRBV6-3 ASSSVLKDRLYGYT
TRBJ2-3 TRBV7-2 ASSGEGGTDTQY
TRBJ1-6 TRBV28 ASSPGGDRGHNSPLH
TRBJ2-7 TRBV7-3 ASSSNSGTSGSYEQY
TRBJ1-5 TRBV7-2 ASSPDTKGQPQH
TRBJ2-5 TRBV6-6 ASSSPGQGGGRPPIQY
TRBJ2-6 TRBV20-1 SARVGGSGANVLT
TRBJ2-3 TRBV27 ASTGSDTQY
TRBJ1-2 TRBV5-1 ASSPHPGQGAIGYT
TRBJ1-3 TRBV9 ASSVDLGTSGNTIY
TRBJ2-1 TRBV4-3 ASSLAGDEQF
TRBJ1-6 TRBV20-1 SAALQPWNSPLH
TRBJ1-4 TRBV4-3 ASSPWDATNEKLF
TRBJ2-7 TRBV12-3/TRBV12-4 ASSFRGGTSYEQY
TRBJ1-1 TRBV29-1 SVFGTEAF
TRBJ2-7 TRBV7-9 ASSFSGDYEQY
TRBJ2-1 TRBV7-2 ASSFQHVEQF
TRBJ1-1 TRBV29-1 SAGGWNTEAF
TRBJ2-3 TRBV18 ASSPVVGGTDTQY
TRBJ1-4 TRBV2 ASLRGTRHEKLF
TRBJ1-1 TRBV19 ASSTGQGSTEAF
TRBJ2-3 TRBV28 ATGGALSDTQY
TRBJ1-2 TRBV6-2/TRBV6-3 ASSQSGNNYGYT
TRBJ2-1 TRBV5-1 ASSFDYEQF
TRBJ2-2 TRBV6-2/TRBV6-3 ASSSLTDSTGELF
TRBJ2-1 TRBV20-1 SARDLETGFKVEQF
TRBJ1-2 TRBV7-9 ASSLRGQGDGYT
TRBJ1-5 TRBV7-2 ASSLWDRDRPQH
TRBJ2-7 TRBV5-1 ASSLTDPSYEQY
TRBJ1-3 TRBV30 AWSLVSGNTIY
TRBJ2-7 TRBV4-1 ASSQRIIPGHNSYEQY
TRBJ1-6 TRBV4-1 ASSQFWTQYGNSPLH
TRBJ2-3 TRBV20-1 SATGARGWGDTQY